What follows are 32 T cell receptor beta chains derived from one specimen sequenced in a study of vaccination and CD4 T cells after COVID-19. Noted time point: late sampling 161 to 241 days after vaccination in three convalescent patients. Treatment here: roughly ten-day PBMC culture with coronavirus spike peptide pools or control peptides (ViraFEST assay). The antigens of these receptors remain unknown. Oncomine TCR Beta short-read sequencing was applied to DNA from cultured CD4+ T cells. TCRdb called the PCR reads again in MiXCR, with one record for every CDR3 protein. Of 15,000 to 20,000 distinct CDR3 sequences in the sample, around 52% are singletons; the top ten hold approximately 21%. Here the sequenced sample was CD4+ T cells from blood, cultured in vitro, taken about 7 months after SARS-CoV-2 vaccination. These receptors originate from a human donor who had recovered from COVID-19.

This clonotype was seen only once. V gene TRBV5-6 combines with J gene TRBJ1-2; tentatively, D is TRBD1 (6 bases). Germline V lookup: CDR1 SGHDT, CDR2 YYEEEE. Trimming took off 0 bases at V and 4 bases at J, with 13 bases between the two ends. This CDR3 is built from 15 residues. CDR3 sequence reads: CASSLDGGFGYGYTF. DNA for the CDR3: TGTGCCAGCAGCTTGGACGGGGGCTTCGGCTATGGCTACACCTTC. The whole variable domain, filled in from reference TRBV5-6 and TRBJ1-2, reads DAGVTQSPTHLIKTRGQQVTLRCSPKSGHDTVSWYQQALGQGPQFIFQYYEEEERQRGNFPDRFSGHQFPNYSSELNVNALLLGDSALYLCASSLDGGFGYGYTFGSGTRLTVV.

This chain uses TRBV7-9 with TRBJ2-5, with D unresolved. Germline CDR1 is SEHNR and CDR2 is FQNEAQ (reference sequence). The CDR3 loop spans 14 amino acids. V lost 5 bases to trimming and J lost 5 bases, with 15 bases between them. CDR3 residues: CASSLGSSSETQYF. The DNA of the CDR3 is TGTGCCAGCAGCCTAGGGTCTAGTTCGGAGACCCAGTACTTC.

The chain joins TRBV24-1 to TRBJ2-1, with 15 bases lining up with TRBD2. Unmatched junction bases numbered 3, after V lost 4 bases and J lost 6 bases. There are 16 residues in the CDR3. Germline CDR1 reads KGHDR; CDR2 reads SFDVKD. CDR3 DNA sequence: TGTGCCACCAGTGACTGGACTAGCGGGAGGGGCAATGAGCAGTTCTTC. The encoded protein is CATSDWTSGRGNEQFF.

V usage is TRBV7-9 and J usage is TRBJ2-1; no clear D. CDR1 and CDR2 (germline): SEHNR, FQNEAQ (reference sequence). The CDR3 sequence is 14 residues long. The V and J ends lost 5 bases and 7 bases respectively, with 15 bases between them. CDR3 DNA sequence: TGTGCCAGCAGCCCACCATCTAGGGAAAATGAGCAGTTCTTC. It yields the protein CASSPPSRENEQFF.

The rearrangement joins TRBV27 to TRBJ1-5; D uncertain. V was cut by 2 bases and J by 9 bases, with 8 bases left in between. This CDR3 has 12 residues. CDR1 MNHEY and CDR2 SMNVEV come from the germline V gene (reference sequence). The CDR3 nucleotides read TGTGCCAGCAGTTTACGGCTTGGGCCCCAGCATTTT. As protein: CASSLRLGPQHF.

V is TRBV5-4 and J is TRBJ2-7, with D perhaps TRBD1 (6 bases). The CDR3 spans 15 residues. The germline V gene has CDR1 SGHNT and CDR2 YYREEE (reference sequence). Trimming pared 3 bases from V and 4 bases from J, leaving 17 bases between. The CDR3 nucleotides read TGTGCCAGCAGCTCCTACAGGGCTGGATCATACGAGCAGTACTTC. This gives the protein CASSSYRAGSYEQYF.

The chain links TRBV20-1 to TRBJ1-1; D not certain. Germline-derived CDR1 and CDR2 are DFQATT and SNEGSKA (reference sequence). Deletions cut 7 bases from V and 1 base from J, with 16 bases between. This CDR3 is 14 amino acids long. The chain's CDR3 is CSVRRDLANTEAFF. In nucleotides, the CDR3 is TGCAGTGTTCGAAGAGATTTAGCGAACACTGAAGCTTTCTTT.

The chain combines TRBV7-2 with TRBJ2-2; TRBD2 matches at 8 bases. There are 16 residues in the CDR3. V shed 2 bases and J 6 bases; nucleotides not matched to a gene: 8. The germline V gene encodes CDR1 SGHTA and CDR2 FQGNSA. The CDR3 spells CASSLNSRREAGELFF. For the CDR3, the DNA is TGTGCCAGCAGCTTAAACAGTCGGCGGGAGGCCGGGGAGCTGTTTTTT.

Concerning this clonotype itself: One junction end does not reproduce the germline sequence, and a read error may be involved. V usage is TRBV7-6 and J usage is TRBJ2-3; 9 nucleotides match TRBD2. CDR1 is SGHVS, CDR2 FNYEAQ, per germline. CDR3 length equals 13 residues. The CDR3 reads CASSLAGFDTQYF. In nucleotides, the CDR3 is TGTGCCAGCAGCCTAGCGGGGTTCGATACGCAGTATTTT. The full variable domain, rest sourced from reference TRBV7-6 and TRBJ2-3, is GAGVSQSPRYKVTKRGQDVALRCDPISGHVSLYWYRQALGQGPEFLTYFNYEAQQDKSGLPNDRFSAERPEGSISTLTIQRTEQRDSAMYRCASSLAGFDTQYFGPGTRLTVL.

The V gene is TRBV25-1, the J gene TRBJ2-3; 16 positions match TRBD2. V lost 8 bases to trimming and J lost 0 bases; unmatched junction nucleotides: 8. This CDR3 comprises 18 residues. Per germline, CDR1 MGHDK and CDR2 SYGVNS. The CDR3 protein is CASGGLAGGPGSTDTQYF. DNA of the CDR3: TGTGCCAGCGGGGGACTAGCGGGGGGGCCTGGAAGCACAGATACGCAGTATTTT.

This sequence joins TRBV6-1 and TRBJ2-1; a weak D match, TRBD2 (6 bases). V lost 7 bases and J lost 7, with 23 bases in between. Per germline, CDR1 MNHNS and CDR2 SASEGT. This CDR3 is 16 amino acids long. CDR3 DNA sequence: TGTGCCAGCACCGACCGGGAGTACCGGTCCCTAAATGAGCAGTTCTTC. Encoded protein: CASTDREYRSLNEQFF.

The J gene is TRBJ1-5, the V gene TRBV19; D gene uncertain. The V gene's germline CDR1 is LNHDA and CDR2 SQIVND (reference sequence). This CDR3 has 13 amino acids. The V gene lost 5 bases and the J gene lost 5 bases, with 10 bases spanning the gap. CDR3: CASSVDWDQPQHF. DNA of the CDR3: TGTGCCAGTAGTGTCGACTGGGATCAGCCCCAGCATTTT.

This clonotype occurred a few times. The chain is built from TRBV6-1 and TRBJ2-5; 9 bases agree with TRBD2. Germline CDR1 is MNHNS and CDR2 is SASEGT. This CDR3 region has 15 residues. V lost 6 bases to trimming and J lost 2 bases; unmatched junction nucleotides: 7. The chain's CDR3 is CASSLAGTYQETQYF. In DNA, the CDR3 is TGTGCCAGCAGCCTAGCGGGGACGTATCAAGAGACCCAGTACTTC.

The chain employs TRBV19 and TRBJ1-6; unclear D gene. The germline V and J ends were trimmed by 3 bases and 10 bases, with 7 bases remaining between them. CDR1 is LNHDA and CDR2 is SQIVND in the germline V gene (reference sequence). This CDR3 has 12 amino acids. This chain's CDR3 is CASSIQHSPLHF. The DNA for the CDR3 is TGTGCCAGTAGTATTCAGCACTCACCCCTCCACTTT.

V usage is TRBV20-1 and J usage is TRBJ2-7, with no clear D. Trimming cost V 0 bases and J 0 bases, with 6 bases left between them. This CDR3 contains 13 residues. Germline CDR1 is DFQATT and CDR2 is SNEGSKA (reference sequence). CDR3: CSARDRTSYEQYF. The CDR3 nucleotides are TGCAGTGCTAGAGATCGGACCTCCTACGAGCAGTACTTC.

The J gene is TRBJ2-5, the V gene TRBV12-3 or TRBV12-4; D gene uncertain. V lost 3 bases to trimming and J lost 5 bases, with 10 bases between them. The CDR3 contains 13 residues. CDR3 DNA sequence: TGTGCCAGCAGTTTTTCCCGTCGGGAGACCCAGTACTTC. This codes for CASSFSRRETQYF.

The rearrangement links TRBV6-1 to TRBJ2-7; 9 bases fit TRBD1. CDR1 and CDR2 from the germline V gene are MNHNS and SASEGT. This CDR3 region has 14 residues. Unmatched junction bases numbered 8, after V lost 8 bases and J lost 3 bases. The chain's CDR3 is CASGNRGRGYEQYF. The CDR3 DNA reads as TGTGCCAGCGGAAACAGGGGGCGAGGCTACGAGCAGTACTTC.

The rearrangement links TRBV19 to TRBJ1-1; the D is unclear. Germline V gene sequence: CDR1 LNHDA, CDR2 SQIVND (reference sequence). The CDR3 covers 14 residues. V lost 7 bases to trimming and J lost 4 bases, with 16 bases between them. CDR3 in DNA: TGTGCCAGTACCAGTTATGGATCGGTCACTGAAGCTTTCTTT. Translated: CASTSYGSVTEAFF.

The chain joins TRBV7-3 to TRBJ2-3; 7 bases are a match to TRBD1. The CDR3 is 15 residues long. The germline CDR1 and CDR2 sequences are SGHTA and FQGTGA. The junction had 6 bases not matched to a gene; V was cut back by 4 bases and J by 2 bases. The CDR3 loop reads CASSYTGVSTDTQYF. The DNA of the CDR3 is TGTGCCAGCAGCTACACAGGGGTATCCACAGATACGCAGTATTTT.

This clonotype has a handful of counts. This chain uses TRBV4-1 with TRBJ2-7, with D possibly being TRBD2 (6 bases). Germline CDR1 reads MGHRA; CDR2 reads YSYEKL. The CDR3 is made up of 15 amino acids. The V end lost 0 bases, the J end lost 7 bases, and 16 bases lay between the germline ends. Here the CDR3 DNA reads TGCGCCAGCAGCCAAGATTGGCAGGAGGGGAGAGAGCAGTACTTC. Protein product: CASSQDWQEGREQYF.

This clonotype was counted a few times. The V call is TRBV7-9, the J call TRBJ1-2; D is unclear. The CDR3 is made up of 12 amino acids. CDR1 is SEHNR, CDR2 FQNEAQ, per germline (reference sequence). V was trimmed by 6 bases and J by 3 bases, leaving 8 bases between them. The CDR3 DNA reads TGTGCCAGCAGTGATACCTACTATGGCTACACCTTC. Translating gives CASSDTYYGYTF. Based on the CDR3 plus reference TRBV7-9 and TRBJ1-2, the full variable domain is DTGVSQNPRHKITKRGQNVTFRCDPISEHNRLYWYRQTLGQGPEFLTYFQNEAQLEKSRLLSDRFSAERPKGSFSTLEIQRTEQGDSAMYLCASSDTYYGYTFGSGTRLTVV.

The genes are TRBV7-2 and TRBJ1-5, with 7 bases matching TRBD1. This CDR3 has 16 residues. V gave up 4 bases and J gave up 1 base; unmatched junction bases: 7. Germline V CDR1 and CDR2: SGHTA, FQGNSA. DNA for the CDR3: TGTGCCAGCAGCTCCCAGACAGGGAGGAGCAATCAGCCCCAGCATTTT. Amino acids: CASSSQTGRSNQPQHF.

The chain has TRBV11-3 and TRBJ2-7; D might be TRBD2 (6 bases). This CDR3 has 16 residues. The germline V gene encodes CDR1 SGHNT and CDR2 YENEEA. V was shortened by 0 bases and J by 0 bases, with 12 bases between the two germline ends. This CDR3 reads CASSLDVSGDSYEQYF. The CDR3 nucleotides read TGTGCCAGCAGCTTAGACGTCTCGGGGGACTCCTACGAGCAGTACTTC. The entire variable domain, with the rest obtained from reference TRBV11-3 and TRBJ2-7, is as follows: EAGVVQSPRYKIIEKKQPVAFWCNPISGHNTLYWYLQNLGQGPELLIRYENEEAVDDSQLPKDRFSAERLKGVDSTLKIQPAELGDSAVYLCASSLDVSGDSYEQYFGPGTRLTVT.

This clonotype was counted between two and nine times. V is TRBV2 and J is TRBJ1-2; 7 nucleotides agree with TRBD1. This CDR3 has 16 residues. V lost 11 bases to trimming and J lost 0 bases; unmatched junction nucleotides: 15. Looked up from germline, CDR1 is SNHLY and CDR2 is FYNNEI. The CDR3 loop is CAPDRDGETANYGYTF. In DNA, the CDR3 is TGTGCCCCTGACAGGGACGGTGAGACAGCTAACTATGGCTACACCTTC. Drawing the rest from reference TRBV2 and TRBJ1-2, the complete variable domain is EPEVTQTPSHQVTQMGQEVILRCVPISNHLYFYWYRQILGQKVEFLVSFYNNEISEKSEIFDDQFSVERPDGSNFTLKIRSTKLEDSAMYFCAPDRDGETANYGYTFGSGTRLTVV.

The chain combines TRBV15 with TRBJ1-2, with a tentative D call TRBD1 (6 bases). The V end lost 0 bases, the J end lost 8 bases, and 13 bases lay between the germline ends. Germline V gives CDR1 LNHNV, CDR2 YYDKDF (reference sequence). The CDR3 length is 14 residues. The CDR3 is CATSRDNTGYGYTF. The DNA for the CDR3 is TGTGCCACCAGCAGAGATAATACAGGGTACGGCTACACCTTC.

This clonotype occurred a few times. This sequence joins TRBV20-1 and TRBJ2-1; 9 bases fit TRBD2. V lost 0 bases to trimming and J lost 4 bases; unmatched junction nucleotides: 7. CDR1 is DFQATT and CDR2 is SNEGSKA in the germline V gene (reference sequence). CDR3 size: 16 residues. The CDR3 bases are TGCAGTGCTAGAGATCGAAGCGGGGGGTCATACAATGAGCAGTTCTTC. Protein product: CSARDRSGGSYNEQFF.

This sequence joins TRBV5-1 and TRBJ2-3; 8 bases line up with TRBD2. The germline CDR1 and CDR2 sequences are SGHRS and YFSETQ. The V segment lost 0 bases and the J segment 2 bases; nucleotides outside the gene matches: 5. The CDR3 totals 16 residues. The CDR3 loop is CASSLAGGAFTDTQYF. The CDR3 DNA is TGCGCCAGCAGCTTGGCGGGGGGGGCATTCACAGATACGCAGTATTTT.

The gene calls are TRBV2 and TRBJ2-2; no reliable D call. With 4 bases removed from V and 6 bases from J, the gap between germline ends came to 6 bases. Per the germline V gene, CDR1 is SNHLY and CDR2 is FYNNEI. This CDR3 is built from 12 residues. The CDR3, as DNA: TGTGCCAGCAGTGTTGGGGCCGGGGAGCTGTTTTTT. It is translated as CASSVGAGELFF.

This chain uses TRBV24-1 with TRBJ2-4; D unresolved. Germline values: CDR1 KGHDR, CDR2 SFDVKD. Deletions cut 3 bases from V and 16 bases from J, with 15 bases between. CDR3 length: 12 amino acids. CDR3 sequence reads: CATSDIATLGYF. CDR3 in DNA: TGTGCCACCAGTGATATTGCTACCTTGGGCTACTTC.

This sequence joins TRBV20-1 and TRBJ2-3; TRBD2 matches at 12 bases. Germline V gene data show CDR1 as DFQATT and CDR2 as SNEGSKA (reference sequence). This CDR3 spans 16 amino acids. V trimming: 5 bases; J trimming: 4 bases; junction bases outside the gene matches: 10. The CDR3 bases are TGCAGTGCTTTTAAAGGGACTAGCGGGTGGGCAGATACGCAGTATTTT. Translating it yields CSAFKGTSGWADTQYF.

The chain employs TRBV20-1 and TRBJ2-3, with D hard to call. The V and J ends lost 0 bases and 4 bases respectively, with 8 bases between them. CDR3 length: 13 residues. Germline values: CDR1 DFQATT, CDR2 SNEGSKA (reference sequence). The CDR3 DNA sequence: TGCAGTGCTAGAGATGCTAAGCCAGATACGCAGTATTTT. This encodes CSARDAKPDTQYF.

V is TRBV25-1 and J is TRBJ2-6; the D is unclear. Per the germline V gene, CDR1 is MGHDK and CDR2 is SYGVNS. The CDR3 spans 17 residues. V was pared by 4 bases and J by 2 bases, with 15 bases between. In nucleotides, the CDR3 is TGTGCCAGCAGTGTCTCGTTAGGGAATGCTGGGGCCAACGTCCTGACTTTC. It is translated as CASSVSLGNAGANVLTF.